A selection of T cell receptor beta chains follows, all from one sample in a study of memory CD4+ T cells and cytomegalovirus serostatus. Generated by immunoSEQ multiplex PCR, the TCRdb table keeps only in-frame clones and is missing some. The table lists roughly 45,000 clones, roughly 80% of them singletons. Specimen: memory CD4+ T cells from blood. Every receptor here comes from an adult in good health and CMV-seronegative. The CDR3 runs from the conserved cysteine through the conserved F or W. A D gene is named only where the DNA matches it firmly. Clone size is shown for a subset of rows, as once, few, many or a class of expanded clone.

length: 14
D: .
size: once
V: TRBV4-3
J: TRBJ1-3
CDR3: CASSQDIALNTIYF
DNA: TGCGCCAGCAGCCAAGATATAGCCCTAAACACCATATATTTT

length: 15
D: TRBD1
size: .
V: TRBV7-9
J: TRBJ2-7
CDR3: CASSSGTVEGGEQYF
DNA: TGTGCCAGCAGCTCCGGGACAGTCGAAGGTGGGGAGCAGTACTTC

length: 15
D: .
size: .
V: TRBV28
J: TRBJ1-2
CDR3: CASSLTRRANYGYTF
DNA: TGTGCCAGCAGTTTAACCCGGAGGGCTAACTATGGCTACACCTTC

length: 14
D: .
size: .
V: TRBV19
J: TRBJ1-5
CDR3: CASNPNRVDQPQHF
DNA: TGTGCCAGTAACCCCAACAGGGTTGATCAGCCCCAGCATTTT

length: 15
D: .
size: .
V: TRBV7-9
J: TRBJ2-2
CDR3: CASSSVRGNTGELFF
DNA: TGTGCCAGCTCTTCTGTCCGGGGGAACACCGGGGAGCTGTTTTTT

length: 13
D: .
size: .
V: TRBV5-1
J: TRBJ1-2
CDR3: CASSLGEAVGYTF
DNA: TGCGCCAGCAGCTTGGGAGAAGCGGTCGGCTACACCTTC

length: 16
D: .
size: .
V: TRBV4-2
J: TRBJ2-2
CDR3: CASSSEGTVRTGELFF
DNA: TGTGCCAGCAGCTCCGAGGGCACAGTGAGGACCGGGGAGCTGTTTTTT

length: 18
D: .
size: .
V: TRBV7-6
J: TRBJ2-3
CDR3: CASSIKMGGRTSTDTQYF
DNA: TGTGCCAGCAGCATAAAGATGGGGGGCCGAACTAGCACAGATACGCAGTATTTT

length: 12
D: .
size: few
V: TRBV19
J: TRBJ2-2
CDR3: CASSSRTGELFF
DNA: TGTGCCAGTAGTTCCCGAACCGGGGAGCTGTTTTTT

length: 15
D: .
size: .
V: TRBV15
J: TRBJ2-7
CDR3: CATSRGEGGVREQYF
DNA: TGTGCCACCAGCAGAGGCGAGGGGGGAGTGAGGGAGCAGTACTTC

length: 14
D: .
size: .
V: TRBV5-1
J: TRBJ2-5
CDR3: CASSGWAGRETQYF
DNA: TGCGCCAGCAGCGGCTGGGCAGGGCGAGAGACCCAGTACTTC

length: 17
D: TRBD1
size: .
V: TRBV7-9
J: TRBJ2-6
CDR3: CASSLGTGGAGANVLTF
DNA: TGTGCCAGCAGCTTAGGGACAGGGGGGGCTGGGGCCAACGTCCTGACTTTC

length: 12
D: .
size: .
V: TRBV6-6
J: TRBJ1-5
CDR3: CASAGAGQPQHF
DNA: TGTGCCAGCGCCGGGGCAGGTCAGCCCCAGCATTTT

length: 14
D: .
size: .
V: TRBV7-9
J: TRBJ1-1
CDR3: CASSDFSGSTEAFF
DNA: TGTGCCAGCAGCGACTTCTCGGGGAGCACTGAAGCTTTCTTT

length: 16
D: .
size: .
V: TRBV7-2
J: TRBJ1-2
CDR3: CASSLAADGGGYGYTF
DNA: TGTGCCAGCAGCTTAGCGGCCGACGGCGGAGGCTATGGCTACACCTTC

length: 15
D: .
size: few
V: TRBV5-1
J: TRBJ2-2
CDR3: CASSLTADQGGELFF
DNA: TGCGCCAGCAGCTTGACAGCAGATCAAGGCGGGGAGCTGTTTTTT

length: 14
D: .
size: .
V: TRBV9
J: TRBJ1-2
CDR3: CASSVSATDYGYTF
DNA: TGTGCCAGCAGCGTATCGGCCACAGACTATGGCTACACCTTC

length: 15
D: TRBD1
size: .
V: TRBV7-9
J: TRBJ1-2
CDR3: CASSPSGGWDGGYTF
DNA: TGTGCCAGCAGCCCTTCAGGGGGATGGGACGGTGGCTACACCTTC

length: 14
D: TRBD1
size: .
V: TRBV6-1
J: TRBJ1-1
CDR3: CASSGQGENTEAFF
DNA: TGTGCCAGCAGTGGACAGGGGGAAAACACTGAAGCTTTCTTT

length: 16
D: TRBD1
size: few
V: TRBV28
J: TRBJ1-6
CDR3: CASSLSVGGGGSPLHF
DNA: TGTGCCAGCAGTTTATCCGTAGGGGGCGGGGGTTCACCCCTCCACTTT

length: 16
D: .
size: .
V: TRBV4-3
J: TRBJ2-3
CDR3: CASSQDGNRRTDTQYF
DNA: TGCGCCAGCAGCCAAGATGGGAACAGACGCACAGATACGCAGTATTTT

length: 13
D: .
size: .
V: TRBV30
J: TRBJ1-4
CDR3: CACVVSTNEKLFF
DNA: TGTGCCTGTGTCGTATCAACTAATGAAAAACTGTTTTTT

length: 10
D: .
size: once
V: TRBV6-5
J: TRBJ2-7
CDR3: CASSAYEQYF
DNA: TGTGCCAGCAGTGCCTACGAGCAGTACTTC

length: 12
D: .
size: .
V: TRBV6-5
J: TRBJ2-1
CDR3: CASTRDTNEQFF
DNA: TGTGCCAGCACCCGGGACACCAATGAGCAGTTCTTC

length: 13
D: .
size: few
V: TRBV19
J: TRBJ1-2
CDR3: CASSHPPRYGYTF
DNA: TGTGCCAGTAGCCACCCTCCTAGGTATGGCTACACCTTC

length: 14
D: TRBD2
size: .
V: TRBV29-1
J: TRBJ2-5
CDR3: CSVDGASGQETQYF
DNA: TGCAGCGTTGATGGGGCTAGCGGACAAGAGACCCAGTACTTC

length: 13
D: TRBD1
size: .
V: TRBV2
J: TRBJ1-1
CDR3: CASSEDRATEAFF
DNA: TGTGCCAGCAGTGAGGACAGGGCCACTGAAGCTTTCTTT

length: 13
D: .
size: .
V: TRBV14
J: TRBJ1-4
CDR3: CASSQDLGEKLFF
DNA: TGTGCCAGCAGCCAAGATTTAGGTGAAAAACTGTTTTTT

length: 15
D: TRBD1
size: .
V: TRBV6-1
J: TRBJ1-5
CDR3: CASSPRGLGNQPQHF
DNA: TGTGCCAGCAGTCCCAGGGGGCTAGGGAATCAGCCCCAGCATTTT

length: 14
D: .
size: .
V: TRBV2
J: TRBJ1-5
CDR3: CASTGPFSNQPQHF
DNA: TGTGCCAGCACTGGACCGTTCAGCAATCAGCCCCAGCATTTT

length: 14
D: TRBD1
size: once
V: TRBV30
J: TRBJ2-7
CDR3: CAWSMTGLPYEQYF
DNA: TGTGCCTGGAGTATGACAGGGCTTCCCTACGAGCAGTACTTC

length: 12
D: .
size: .
V: TRBV7-9
J: TRBJ1-1
CDR3: CASSHGGAEAFF
DNA: TGTGCCAGCAGCCACGGGGGGGCTGAAGCTTTCTTT

length: 15
D: .
size: .
V: TRBV30
J: TRBJ1-4
CDR3: CAWSRQLATNEKLFF
DNA: TGTGCCTGGAGTCGACAGCTTGCAACTAATGAAAAACTGTTTTTT

length: 15
D: TRBD2
size: .
V: TRBV7-2
J: TRBJ2-3
CDR3: CASSLVRASGDTQYF
DNA: TGTGCCAGCAGCTTAGTTAGGGCTAGCGGCGATACGCAGTATTTT

length: 15
D: TRBD1
size: .
V: TRBV7-8
J: TRBJ1-1
CDR3: CASAPNRGWDTEAFF
DNA: TGTGCCAGCGCGCCAAACAGGGGCTGGGACACTGAAGCTTTCTTT

length: 18
D: .
size: .
V: TRBV11-2
J: TRBJ1-6
CDR3: CASSFPRGGGSSLSPLHF
DNA: TGTGCCAGCAGCTTCCCGAGGGGAGGGGGAAGCTCCCTTTCACCCCTCCACTTT

length: 16
D: .
size: few
V: TRBV4-3
J: TRBJ1-5
CDR3: CAGSRELPGINQPQHF
DNA: TGCGCCGGAAGTAGGGAGCTACCTGGGATCAATCAGCCCCAGCATTTT

length: 12
D: .
size: few
V: TRBV29-1
J: TRBJ1-3
CDR3: CSVQKQGNTIYF
DNA: TGCAGCGTACAAAAACAAGGAAACACCATATATTTT

length: 15
D: .
size: .
V: TRBV2
J: TRBJ1-4
CDR3: CASSEAGGLNEKLFF
DNA: TGTGCCAGCAGTGAAGCTGGAGGCCTTAATGAAAAACTGTTTTTT

length: 13
D: .
size: .
V: TRBV6-1
J: TRBJ2-3
CDR3: CASSETGLGTQYF
DNA: TGTGCCAGCAGTGAAACGGGGTTGGGTACGCAGTATTTT

length: 13
D: .
size: .
V: TRBV28
J: TRBJ2-7
CDR3: CASTKRALTLAFF
DNA: TGTGCCAGCACCAAAAGGGCTCTAACCCTAGCTTTCTTC

length: 11
D: .
size: .
V: TRBV25-1
J: TRBJ1-2
CDR3: CASGNREGYTF
DNA: TGTGCCAGCGGTAACCGGGAGGGCTACACCTTC

length: 15
D: .
size: .
V: TRBV5-1
J: TRBJ2-2
CDR3: CASSLGGHGTGELFF
DNA: TGCGCCAGCAGCTTGGGGGGGCATGGTACCGGGGAGCTGTTTTTT

length: 15
D: TRBD2
size: .
V: TRBV6-1
J: TRBJ2-3
CDR3: CASSRTSGSTDTQYF
DNA: TGTGCCAGCAGCCGGACTAGCGGGTCCACAGATACGCAGTATTTT

length: 14
D: .
size: .
V: TRBV29-1
J: TRBJ1-1
CDR3: CSVATGSGPREAFF
DNA: TGCAGCGTCGCCACCGGGTCGGGTCCTCGGGAAGCTTTCTTT

length: 15
D: TRBD1
size: .
V: TRBV5-1
J: TRBJ2-1
CDR3: CASSLDGQGLGKEFF
DNA: TGCGCCAGCAGCTTGGACGGACAGGGTTTAGGAAAGGAGTTCTTC